This T cell receptor beta chain derives from a study of beta chain features in type 1 diabetes. The length of the CDR3 is 15 residues. Per the germline V gene, CDR1 is SGHTA and CDR2 is FQGNSA. V lost 3 bases and J lost 4, with 15 bases in between. As every portion of the isolated RNA was reverse transcribed, the sequencing read expressed TCRB transcripts. Repertoires were generated with immunoSEQ multiplex PCR, while TCRdb's copy carries only in-frame clones and drops some. The sample shows around 290,000 clones, around 7.3% of them seen only once. The chain couples TRBV7-2 to TRBJ1-2, with D possibly matching TRBD1 (5 bases). This clonotype was obtained from a woman younger than 35 in good health. The sequenced material came from central memory CD4+ T cells from blood. The CDR3 DNA is TGTGCCAGCAGCTTTACACCGGGACGGCCCTATGGCTACACCTTC. It is translated as CASSFTPGRPYGYTF.